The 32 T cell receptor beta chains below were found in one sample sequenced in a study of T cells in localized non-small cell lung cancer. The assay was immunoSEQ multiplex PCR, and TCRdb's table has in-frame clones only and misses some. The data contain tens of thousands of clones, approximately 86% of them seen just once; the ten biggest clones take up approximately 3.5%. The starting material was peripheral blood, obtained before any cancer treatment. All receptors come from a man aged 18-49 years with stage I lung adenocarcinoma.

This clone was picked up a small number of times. In DNA, the CDR3 is TGCGCCAGCAGCCAAGATAAGGTACGGGATCAGCCCCAGCATTTT. This codes for CASSQDKVRDQPQHF. This rearrangement joins TRBV4-1 to TRBJ1-5, with D hard to call. From germline, CDR1 is MGHRA and CDR2 YSYEKL. The germline V and J ends were trimmed by 0 bases and 5 bases, with 11 bases remaining between them. This CDR3 contains 15 residues.

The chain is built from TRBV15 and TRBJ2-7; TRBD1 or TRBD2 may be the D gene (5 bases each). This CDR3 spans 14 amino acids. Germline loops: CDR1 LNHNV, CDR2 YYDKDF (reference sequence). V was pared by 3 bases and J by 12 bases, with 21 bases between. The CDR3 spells CATSREERDASRYF. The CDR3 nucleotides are TGTGCCACCAGCAGGGAAGAACGGGACGCCTCTCGGTACTTC.

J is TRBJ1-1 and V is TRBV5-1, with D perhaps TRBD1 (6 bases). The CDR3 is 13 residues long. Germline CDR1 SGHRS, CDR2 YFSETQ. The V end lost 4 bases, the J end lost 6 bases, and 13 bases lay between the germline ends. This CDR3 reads CASSPQGWAEAFF. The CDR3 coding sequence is TGCGCCAGCAGCCCTCAGGGGTGGGCTGAAGCTTTCTTT.

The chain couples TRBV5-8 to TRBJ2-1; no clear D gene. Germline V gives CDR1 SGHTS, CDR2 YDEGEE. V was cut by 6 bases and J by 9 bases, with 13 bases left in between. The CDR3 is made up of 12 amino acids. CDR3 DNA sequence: TGTGCCAGCATCCCGGTCGTCACTGAGCAGTTCTTC. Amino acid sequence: CASIPVVTEQFF.

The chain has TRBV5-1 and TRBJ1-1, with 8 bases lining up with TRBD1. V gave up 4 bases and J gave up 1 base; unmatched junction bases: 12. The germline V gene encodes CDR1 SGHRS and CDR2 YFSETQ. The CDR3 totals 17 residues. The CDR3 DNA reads TGCGCCAGCAGCCCCCGTTCGACAGGGGAGGGGAACACTGAAGCTTTCTTT. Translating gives CASSPRSTGEGNTEAFF.

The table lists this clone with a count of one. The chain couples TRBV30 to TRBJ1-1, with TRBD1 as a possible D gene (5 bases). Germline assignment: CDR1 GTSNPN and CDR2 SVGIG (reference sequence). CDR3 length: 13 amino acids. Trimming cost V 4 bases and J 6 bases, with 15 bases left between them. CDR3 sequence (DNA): TGTGCCTGGACGAGGGACCACACGGCTGAAGCTTTCTTT. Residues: CAWTRDHTAEAFF.

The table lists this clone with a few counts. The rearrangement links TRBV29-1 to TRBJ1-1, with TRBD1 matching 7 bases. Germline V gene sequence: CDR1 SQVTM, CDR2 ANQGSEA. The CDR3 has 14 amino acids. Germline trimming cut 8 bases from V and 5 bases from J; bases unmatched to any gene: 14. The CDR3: CSSSSYRGGTEAFF. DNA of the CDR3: TGCAGCTCCTCAAGTTACAGGGGCGGGACTGAAGCTTTCTTT.

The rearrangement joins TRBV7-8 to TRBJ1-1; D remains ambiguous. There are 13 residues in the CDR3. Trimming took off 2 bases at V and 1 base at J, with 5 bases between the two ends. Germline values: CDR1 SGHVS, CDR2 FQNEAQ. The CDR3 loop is CASSLKANTEAFF. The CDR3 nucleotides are TGTGCCAGCAGCTTAAAGGCGAACACTGAAGCTTTCTTT.

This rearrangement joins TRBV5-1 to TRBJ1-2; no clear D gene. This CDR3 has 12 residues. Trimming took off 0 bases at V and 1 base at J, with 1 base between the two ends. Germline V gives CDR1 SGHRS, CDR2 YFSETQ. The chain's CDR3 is CASSLGNYGYTF. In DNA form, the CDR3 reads TGCGCCAGCAGCTTGGGTAACTATGGCTACACCTTC.

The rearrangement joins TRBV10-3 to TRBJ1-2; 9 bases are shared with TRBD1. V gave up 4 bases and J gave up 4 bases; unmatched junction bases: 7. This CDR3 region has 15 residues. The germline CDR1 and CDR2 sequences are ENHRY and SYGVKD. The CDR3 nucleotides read TGTGCCATCAGTGCCTCACAGGGGGCTATCTATGGCTACACCTTC. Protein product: CAISASQGAIYGYTF.

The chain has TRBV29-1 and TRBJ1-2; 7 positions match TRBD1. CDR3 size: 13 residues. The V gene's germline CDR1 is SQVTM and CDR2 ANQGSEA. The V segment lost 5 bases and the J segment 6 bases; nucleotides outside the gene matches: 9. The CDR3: CSVSPDRVDGYTF. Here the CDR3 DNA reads TGCAGCGTTTCACCAGACAGGGTAGATGGCTACACCTTC.

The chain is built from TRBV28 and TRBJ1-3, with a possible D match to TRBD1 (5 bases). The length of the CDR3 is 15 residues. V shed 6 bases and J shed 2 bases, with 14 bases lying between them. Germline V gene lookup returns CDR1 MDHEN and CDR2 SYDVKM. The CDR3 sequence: CASSPLRGTGNTIYF. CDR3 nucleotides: TGTGCCAGCAGCCCTCTGAGGGGTACTGGAAACACCATATATTTT.

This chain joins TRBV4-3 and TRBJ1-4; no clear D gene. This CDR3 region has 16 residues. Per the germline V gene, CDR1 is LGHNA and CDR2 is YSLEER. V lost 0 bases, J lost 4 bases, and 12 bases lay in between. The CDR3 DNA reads TGCGCCAGCAGCCAAGAGTTCGGGTATGGTAATGAAAAACTGTTTTTT. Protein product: CASSQEFGYGNEKLFF.

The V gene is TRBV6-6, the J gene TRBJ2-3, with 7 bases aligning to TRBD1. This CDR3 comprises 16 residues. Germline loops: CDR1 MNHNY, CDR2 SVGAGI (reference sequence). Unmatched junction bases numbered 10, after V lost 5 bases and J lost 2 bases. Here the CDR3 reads CASSHRRTGNTDTQYF. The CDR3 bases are TGTGCCAGCAGTCACCGCAGGACAGGAAACACAGATACGCAGTATTTT.

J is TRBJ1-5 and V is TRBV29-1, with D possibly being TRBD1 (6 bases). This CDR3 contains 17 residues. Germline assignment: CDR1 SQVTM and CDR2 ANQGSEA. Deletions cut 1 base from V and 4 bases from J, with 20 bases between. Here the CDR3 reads CSVEGTAHITLNQPQHF. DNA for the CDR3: TGCAGCGTTGAAGGGACAGCACACATTACCCTTAATCAGCCCCAGCATTTT.

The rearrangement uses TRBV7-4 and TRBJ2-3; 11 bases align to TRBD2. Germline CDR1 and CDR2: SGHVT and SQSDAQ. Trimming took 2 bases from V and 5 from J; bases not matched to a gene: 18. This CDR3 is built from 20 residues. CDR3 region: CASSLSRAGSGGAMGDTQYF. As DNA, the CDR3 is TGTGCCAGCAGCTTATCGAGGGCGGGTAGCGGGGGGGCCATGGGAGATACGCAGTATTTT. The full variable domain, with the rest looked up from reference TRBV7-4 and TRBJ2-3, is GAGVSQSPRYKVAKRGRDVALRCDSISGHVTLYWYRQTLGQGSEVLTYSQSDAQRDKSGRPSGRFSAERPERSVSTLKIQRTEQGDSAVYLCASSLSRAGSGGAMGDTQYFGPGTRLTVL.

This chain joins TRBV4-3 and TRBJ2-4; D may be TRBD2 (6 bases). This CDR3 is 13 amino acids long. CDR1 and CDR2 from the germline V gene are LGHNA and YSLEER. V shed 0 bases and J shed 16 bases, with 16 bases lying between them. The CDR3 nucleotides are TGCGCCAGCAGCCAAGATTGGGGGGACTCAGTATACTTC. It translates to CASSQDWGDSVYF.

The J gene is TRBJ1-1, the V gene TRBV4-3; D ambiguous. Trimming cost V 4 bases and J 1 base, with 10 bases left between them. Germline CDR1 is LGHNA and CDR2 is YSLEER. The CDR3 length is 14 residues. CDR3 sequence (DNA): TGCGCCAGCAGCCTGGCTTATAAGAACACTGAAGCTTTCTTT. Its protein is CASSLAYKNTEAFF.

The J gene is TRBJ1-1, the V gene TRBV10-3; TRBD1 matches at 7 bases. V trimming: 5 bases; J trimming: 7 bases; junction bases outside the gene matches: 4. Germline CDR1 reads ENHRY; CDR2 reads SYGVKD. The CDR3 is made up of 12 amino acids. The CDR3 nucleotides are TGTGCCATCAGTCGGGACAGACGTGAAGCTTTCTTT. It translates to CAISRDRREAFF.

In nucleotides, the CDR3 is TGTGCCAGCAGCTCCTCTGGCGGGGGAGGGGAGACCCAGTACTTC. This encodes CASSSSGGGGETQYF. The rearrangement uses TRBV5-4 and TRBJ2-5; 7 bases agree with TRBD2. The CDR3 runs to 15 residues. Trimming at V came to 3 bases and at J to 5 bases, leaving 10 bases not matched to a gene. Germline assignment: CDR1 SGHNT and CDR2 YYREEE (reference sequence). Using reference TRBV5-4 and TRBJ2-5 for the parts outside the CDR3, the full variable domain is ETGVTQSPTHLIKTRGQQVTLRCSSQSGHNTVSWYQQALGQGPQFIFQYYREEENGRGNFPPRFSGLQFPNYSSELNVNALELDDSALYLCASSSSGGGGETQYFGPGTRLLVL.

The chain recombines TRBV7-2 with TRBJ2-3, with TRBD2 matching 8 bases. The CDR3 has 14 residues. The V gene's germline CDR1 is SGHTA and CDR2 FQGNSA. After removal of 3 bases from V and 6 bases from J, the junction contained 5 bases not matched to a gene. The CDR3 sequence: CASSLRLARDTQYF. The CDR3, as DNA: TGTGCCAGCAGCTTGAGACTAGCGCGGGATACGCAGTATTTT.

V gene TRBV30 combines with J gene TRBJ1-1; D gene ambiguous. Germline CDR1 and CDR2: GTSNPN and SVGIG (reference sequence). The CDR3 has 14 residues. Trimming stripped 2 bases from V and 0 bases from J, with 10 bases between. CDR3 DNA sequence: TGTGCCTGGAGTAAACGCCTTCTGAACACTGAAGCTTTCTTT. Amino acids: CAWSKRLLNTEAFF.

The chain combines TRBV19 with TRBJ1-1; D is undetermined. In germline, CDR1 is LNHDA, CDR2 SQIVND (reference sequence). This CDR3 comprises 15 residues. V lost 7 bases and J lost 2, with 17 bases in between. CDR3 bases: TGTGCCAGTACCCGGAACACGGGAAGCAACACTGAAGCTTTCTTT. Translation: CASTRNTGSNTEAFF.

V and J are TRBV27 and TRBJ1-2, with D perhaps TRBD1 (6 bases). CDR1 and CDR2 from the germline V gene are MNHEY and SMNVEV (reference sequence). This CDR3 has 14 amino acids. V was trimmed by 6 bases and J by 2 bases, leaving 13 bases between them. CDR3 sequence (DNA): TGTGCCAGCAGGCCCTGGACAGTCAACTATGGCTACACCTTC. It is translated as CASRPWTVNYGYTF.

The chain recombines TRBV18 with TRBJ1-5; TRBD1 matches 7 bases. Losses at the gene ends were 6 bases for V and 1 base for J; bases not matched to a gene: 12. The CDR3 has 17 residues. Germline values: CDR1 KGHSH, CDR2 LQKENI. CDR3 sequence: CASSPGLGTASNQPQHF. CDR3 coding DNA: TGTGCCAGCTCCCCAGGCCTCGGGACAGCGAGCAATCAGCCCCAGCATTTT.

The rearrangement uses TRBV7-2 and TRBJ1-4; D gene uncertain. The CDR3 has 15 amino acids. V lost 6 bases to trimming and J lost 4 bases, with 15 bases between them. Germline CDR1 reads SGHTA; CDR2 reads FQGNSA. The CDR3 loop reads CASSYFVGINEKLFF. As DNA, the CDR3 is TGTGCCAGCAGTTACTTCGTGGGGATTAATGAAAAACTGTTTTTT.

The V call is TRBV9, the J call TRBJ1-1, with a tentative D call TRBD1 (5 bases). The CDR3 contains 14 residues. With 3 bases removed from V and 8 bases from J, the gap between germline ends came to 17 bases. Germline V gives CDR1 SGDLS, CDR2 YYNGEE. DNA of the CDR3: TGTGCCAGCAGCGCTGGAGGGGCCGCCCTGGAAGCTTTCTTT. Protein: CASSAGGAALEAFF.

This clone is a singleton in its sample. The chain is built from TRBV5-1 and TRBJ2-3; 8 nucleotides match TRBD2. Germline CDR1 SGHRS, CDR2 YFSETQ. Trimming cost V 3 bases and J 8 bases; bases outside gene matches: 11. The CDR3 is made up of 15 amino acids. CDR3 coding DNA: TGCGCCAGCAGCTCCGTCGGGGGGGCTCTGGGTACGCAGTATTTT. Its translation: CASSSVGGALGTQYF. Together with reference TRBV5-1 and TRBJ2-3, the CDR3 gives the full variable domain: KAGVTQTPRYLIKTRGQQVTLSCSPISGHRSVSWYQQTPGQGLQFLFEYFSETQRNKGNFPGRFSGRQFSNSRSEMNVSTLELGDSALYLCASSSVGGALGTQYFGPGTRLTVL.

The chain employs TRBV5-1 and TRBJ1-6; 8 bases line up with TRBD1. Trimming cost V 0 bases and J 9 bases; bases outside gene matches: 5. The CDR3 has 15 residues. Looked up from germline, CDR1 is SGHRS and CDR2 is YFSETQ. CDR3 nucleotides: TGCGCCAGCAGCTTGGATGGACAGGGAACTTCACCCCTCCACTTT. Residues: CASSLDGQGTSPLHF.

DNA of the CDR3: TGTGCCAGCAGCCAAGAAGGGACATCTGGTAATGAAAAACTGTTTTTT. Encoded protein: CASSQEGTSGNEKLFF. This chain uses TRBV4-2 with TRBJ1-4; maybe TRBD1 (6 bases). The length of the CDR3 is 16 residues. Germline V gives CDR1 LGHNA, CDR2 YNFKEQ. The germline V and J ends were trimmed by 0 bases and 4 bases, with 12 bases remaining between them.

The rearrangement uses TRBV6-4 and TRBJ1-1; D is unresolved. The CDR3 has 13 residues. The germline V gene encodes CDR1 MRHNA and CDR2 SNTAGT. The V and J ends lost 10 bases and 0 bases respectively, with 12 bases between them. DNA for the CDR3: TGTGCCACCAGACAAGAAATGAACACTGAAGCTTTCTTT. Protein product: CATRQEMNTEAFF.

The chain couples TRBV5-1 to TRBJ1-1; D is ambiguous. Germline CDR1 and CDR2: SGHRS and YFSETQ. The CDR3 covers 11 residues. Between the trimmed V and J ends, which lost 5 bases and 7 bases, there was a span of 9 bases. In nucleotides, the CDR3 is TGCGCCAGCAGTCAACATGATGAAGCTTTCTTT. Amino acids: CASSQHDEAFF. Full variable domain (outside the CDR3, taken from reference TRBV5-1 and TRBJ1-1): KAGVTQTPRYLIKTRGQQVTLSCSPISGHRSVSWYQQTPGQGLQFLFEYFSETQRNKGNFPGRFSGRQFSNSRSEMNVSTLELGDSALYLCASSQHDEAFFGQGTRLTVV.